A single sample gave rise to the 7 T cell receptor beta chains below, sequenced in a study of blood T cell repertoires in COVID-19. The protocol was immunoSEQ multiplex PCR, while the TCRdb copy is restricted to in-frame clones and leaves out a portion. The repertoire holds around 100,000 clones, with around nine tenths as singletons. The sequencing sample was made of peripheral blood. The receptor set was obtained from a human donor in a cohort sampled during active COVID-19.

This chain links TRBV14 with TRBJ2-7, with 11 bases that match TRBD2. The CDR3 is made up of 16 amino acids. Per the germline V gene, CDR1 is SGHDN and CDR2 is FVKESK. Trimming cost V 3 bases and J 3 bases; bases outside gene matches: 7. The CDR3 DNA reads as TGTGCCAGCAGCCAGGGCACTAGCGGGAGAAGCTACGAGCAGTACTTC. Protein product: CASSQGTSGRSYEQYF.

V usage is TRBV14 and J usage is TRBJ1-1; D is uncertain. V was cut by 4 bases and J by 0 bases, with 6 bases left in between. This CDR3 is built from 13 residues. Germline CDR1 is SGHDN and CDR2 is FVKESK. CDR3 in amino acids: CASSRGLNTEAFF. CDR3 sequence (DNA): TGTGCCAGCAGCCGAGGATTGAACACTGAAGCTTTCTTT.

The V call is TRBV7-6, the J call TRBJ2-3; TRBD2 matches at 10 bases. This CDR3 region has 17 residues. Germline assignment: CDR1 SGHVS and CDR2 FNYEAQ. Germline trimming cut 1 base from V and 6 bases from J; bases unmatched to any gene: 10. CDR3 nucleotide sequence: TGTGCCAGCAGCTTAGAAAGCGGGGGGGCATTTCCGGATACGCAGTATTTT. This codes for CASSLESGGAFPDTQYF.

This CDR3 is CASSLEGTAYSPLHF. DNA for the CDR3: TGTGCCAGCAGTTTAGAGGGGACAGCTTATTCACCCCTCCACTTT. The rearrangement uses TRBV27 and TRBJ1-6; the match to TRBD1 covers 7 bases. Germline-derived CDR1 and CDR2 are MNHEY and SMNVEV (reference sequence). The V segment lost 2 bases and the J segment 8 bases; nucleotides outside the gene matches: 6. The CDR3 runs to 15 residues.

This chain joins TRBV18 and TRBJ1-4, with 9 bases aligning to TRBD1. The CDR3 contains 16 residues. CDR1 and CDR2 from the germline V gene are KGHSH and LQKENI. The V and J ends lost 4 bases and 6 bases, in that order; junction bases with no gene match: 9. The CDR3, as DNA: TGTGCCAGCTCACGTATGGGACAGGGTATAGATGAAAAACTGTTTTTT. Translated, it gives CASSRMGQGIDEKLFF.

The chain combines TRBV3-1 (or the pseudogene TRBV3-2) with TRBJ2-6; 9 nucleotides align to TRBD2. V shed 2 bases and J 7 bases; nucleotides not matched to a gene: 3. The CDR3 contains 15 residues. The germline gives CDR1 LGHDT, CDR2 YNNKEL (reference sequence). DNA of the CDR3: TGTGCCAGCAGCCAATATAGCGGGAGTGCCAACGTCCTGACTTTC. Translation gives CASSQYSGSANVLTF.

This chain links TRBV29-1 with TRBJ2-7; D unclear. The V and J ends lost 1 base and 0 bases respectively, with 7 bases between them. Germline V gene lookup returns CDR1 SQVTM and CDR2 ANQGSEA. The CDR3 consists of 13 residues. For the CDR3, the DNA is TGCAGCGTTGAAGGGCAGAACTCCTACGAGCAGTACTTC. Encoded protein: CSVEGQNSYEQYF.